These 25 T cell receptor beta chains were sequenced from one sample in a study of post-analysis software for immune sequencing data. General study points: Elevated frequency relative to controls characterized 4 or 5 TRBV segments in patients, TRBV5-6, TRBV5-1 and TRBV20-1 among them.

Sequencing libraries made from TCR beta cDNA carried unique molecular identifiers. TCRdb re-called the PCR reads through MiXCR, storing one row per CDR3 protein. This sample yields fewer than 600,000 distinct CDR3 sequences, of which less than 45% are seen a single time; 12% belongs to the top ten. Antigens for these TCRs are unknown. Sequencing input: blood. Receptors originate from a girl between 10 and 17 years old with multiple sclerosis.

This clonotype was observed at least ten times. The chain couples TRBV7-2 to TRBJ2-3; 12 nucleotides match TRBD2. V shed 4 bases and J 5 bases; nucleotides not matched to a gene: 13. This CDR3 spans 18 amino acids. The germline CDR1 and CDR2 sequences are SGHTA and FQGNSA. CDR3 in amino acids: CASSSPGSSGRAQDTQYF. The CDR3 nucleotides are TGTGCCAGCAGCTCACCCGGGTCTAGCGGGAGGGCGCAAGATACGCAGTATTTT.

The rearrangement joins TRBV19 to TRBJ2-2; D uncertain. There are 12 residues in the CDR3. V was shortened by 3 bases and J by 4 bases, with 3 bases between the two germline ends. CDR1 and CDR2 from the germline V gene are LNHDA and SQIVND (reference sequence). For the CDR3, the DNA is TGTGCCAGTAGTATCAGCACCGGGGAGCTGTTTTTT. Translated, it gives CASSISTGELFF.

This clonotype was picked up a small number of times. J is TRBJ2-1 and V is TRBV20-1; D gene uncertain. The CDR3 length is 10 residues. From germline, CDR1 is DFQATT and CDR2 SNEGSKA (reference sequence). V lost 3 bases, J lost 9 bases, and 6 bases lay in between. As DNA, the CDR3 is TGCAGTGCTAGTAACGGTGAGCAGTTCTTC. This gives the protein CSASNGEQFF.

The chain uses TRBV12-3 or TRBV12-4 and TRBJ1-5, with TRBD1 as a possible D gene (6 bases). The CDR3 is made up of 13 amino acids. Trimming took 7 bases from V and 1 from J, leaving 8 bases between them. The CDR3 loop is CASNQGSNQPQHF. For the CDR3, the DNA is TGTGCCAGCAATCAGGGGAGCAATCAGCCCCAGCATTTT.

The CDR3 coding sequence is TGCAGCGTGGGGACAGGGGCCTACGAGCAGTACTTC. Translating it yields CSVGTGAYEQYF. The chain has TRBV29-1 and TRBJ2-7; 10 bases map to TRBD1. CDR1 and CDR2 from the germline V gene are SQVTM and ANQGSEA. V lost 6 bases to trimming and J lost 2 bases; unmatched junction nucleotides: 1. The CDR3 length is 12 residues.

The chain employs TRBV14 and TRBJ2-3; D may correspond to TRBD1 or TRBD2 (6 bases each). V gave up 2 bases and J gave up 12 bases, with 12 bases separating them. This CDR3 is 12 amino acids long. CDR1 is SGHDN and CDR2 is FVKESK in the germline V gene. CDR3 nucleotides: TGTGCCAGCAGCCAACACAGGGACTTCCAGTATTTT. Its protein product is CASSQHRDFQYF.

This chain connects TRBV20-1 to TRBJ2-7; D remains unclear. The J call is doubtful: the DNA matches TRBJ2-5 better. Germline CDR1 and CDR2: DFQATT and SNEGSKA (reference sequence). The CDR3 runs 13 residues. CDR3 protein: CSARDPPGETQYF. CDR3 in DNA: TGCAGTGCTAGAGATCCACCGGGAGAGACCCAGTACTTC.

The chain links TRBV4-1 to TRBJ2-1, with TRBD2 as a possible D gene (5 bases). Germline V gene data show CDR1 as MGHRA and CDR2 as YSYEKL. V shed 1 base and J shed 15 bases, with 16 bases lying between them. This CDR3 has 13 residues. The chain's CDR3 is CASSQVEREAAFF. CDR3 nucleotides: TGCGCCAGCAGCCAAGTGGAACGGGAAGCGGCGTTCTTC.

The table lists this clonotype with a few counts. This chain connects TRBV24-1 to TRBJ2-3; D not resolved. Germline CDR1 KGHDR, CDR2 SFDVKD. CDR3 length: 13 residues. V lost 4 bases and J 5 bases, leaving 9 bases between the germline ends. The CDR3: CATSDPVLDTQYF. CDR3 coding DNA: TGTGCCACCAGTGACCCCGTTCTAGATACGCAGTATTTT.

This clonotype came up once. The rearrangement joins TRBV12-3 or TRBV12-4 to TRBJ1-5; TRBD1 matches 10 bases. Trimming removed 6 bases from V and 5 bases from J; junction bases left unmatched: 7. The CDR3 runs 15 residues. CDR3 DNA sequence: TGTGCCAGCAGATCGACAGGGGGCGGCGATCAGCCCCAGCATTTT. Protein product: CASRSTGGGDQPQHF.

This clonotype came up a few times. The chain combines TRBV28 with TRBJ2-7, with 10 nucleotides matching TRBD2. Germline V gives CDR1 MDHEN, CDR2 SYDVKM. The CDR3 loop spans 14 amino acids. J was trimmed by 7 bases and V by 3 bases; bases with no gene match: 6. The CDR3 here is CASSFSGGLGEQYF. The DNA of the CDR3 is TGTGCCAGCAGTTTTAGCGGGGGGCTTGGAGAGCAGTACTTC.

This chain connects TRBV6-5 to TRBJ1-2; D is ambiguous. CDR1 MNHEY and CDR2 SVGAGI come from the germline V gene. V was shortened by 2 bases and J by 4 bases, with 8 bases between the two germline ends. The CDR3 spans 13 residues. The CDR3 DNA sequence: TGTGCCAGCAGTTACGCGGGTTCCTATGGCTACACCTTC. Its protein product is CASSYAGSYGYTF.

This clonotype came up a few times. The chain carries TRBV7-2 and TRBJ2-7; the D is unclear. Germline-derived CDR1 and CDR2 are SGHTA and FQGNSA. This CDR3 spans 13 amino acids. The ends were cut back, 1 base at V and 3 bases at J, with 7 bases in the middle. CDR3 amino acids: CASSLEDGYEQYF. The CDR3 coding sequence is TGTGCCAGCAGCTTAGAGGACGGCTACGAGCAGTACTTC.

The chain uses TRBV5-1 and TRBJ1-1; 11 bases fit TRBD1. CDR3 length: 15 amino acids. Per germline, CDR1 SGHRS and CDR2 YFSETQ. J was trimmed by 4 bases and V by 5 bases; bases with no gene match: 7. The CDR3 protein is CASRWTGGEPTEAFF. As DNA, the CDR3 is TGCGCCAGCAGATGGACAGGGGGCGAGCCCACTGAAGCTTTCTTT.

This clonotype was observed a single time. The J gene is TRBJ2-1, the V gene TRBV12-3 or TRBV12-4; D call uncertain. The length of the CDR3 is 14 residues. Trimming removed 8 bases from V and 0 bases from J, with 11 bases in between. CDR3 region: CASGVLSSYNEQFF. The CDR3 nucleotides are TGTGCCAGCGGGGTCTTGTCCTCCTACAATGAGCAGTTCTTC.

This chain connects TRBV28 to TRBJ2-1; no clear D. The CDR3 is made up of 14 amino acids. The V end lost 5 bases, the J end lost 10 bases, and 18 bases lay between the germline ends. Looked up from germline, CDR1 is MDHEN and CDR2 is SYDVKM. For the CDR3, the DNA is TGTGCCAGCAGTCCAGGACCCCGTAGAAGGGAGCAGTTCTTC. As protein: CASSPGPRRREQFF.

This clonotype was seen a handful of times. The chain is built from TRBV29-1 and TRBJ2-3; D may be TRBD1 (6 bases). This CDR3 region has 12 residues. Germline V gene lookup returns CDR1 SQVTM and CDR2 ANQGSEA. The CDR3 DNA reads TGCAGTGGGGGCTCCGAAGCAGATACGCAGTATTTT. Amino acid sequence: CSGGSEADTQYF.

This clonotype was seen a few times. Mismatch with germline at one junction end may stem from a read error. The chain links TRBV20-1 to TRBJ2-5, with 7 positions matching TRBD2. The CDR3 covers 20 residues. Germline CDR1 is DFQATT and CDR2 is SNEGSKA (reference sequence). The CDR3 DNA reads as TGCAGTGCGAGAGAATCTTTCAGTCTAGCGGAGCTACTGGACCAAGAGACCCAGTACTTC. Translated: CSARESFSLAELLDQETQYF.

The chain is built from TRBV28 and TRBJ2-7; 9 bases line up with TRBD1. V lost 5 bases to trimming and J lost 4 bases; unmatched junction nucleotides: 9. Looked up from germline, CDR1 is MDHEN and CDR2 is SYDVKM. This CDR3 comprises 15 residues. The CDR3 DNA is TGTGCCAGCAGTCCCCTAACAGGGGGCAATTACGAGCAGTACTTC. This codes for CASSPLTGGNYEQYF.

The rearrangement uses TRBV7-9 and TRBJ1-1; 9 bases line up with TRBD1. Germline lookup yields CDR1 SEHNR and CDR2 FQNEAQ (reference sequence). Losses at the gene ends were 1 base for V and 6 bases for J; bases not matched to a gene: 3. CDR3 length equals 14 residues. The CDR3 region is CASSLEDRGSEAFF. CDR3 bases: TGTGCCAGCAGCTTAGAGGACAGGGGCTCTGAAGCTTTCTTT. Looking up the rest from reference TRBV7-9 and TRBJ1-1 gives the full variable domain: DTGVSQNPRHKITKRGQNVTFRCDPISEHNRLYWYRQTLGQGPEFLTYFQNEAQLEKSRLLSDRFSAERPKGSFSTLEIQRTEQGDSAMYLCASSLEDRGSEAFFGQGTRLTVV.

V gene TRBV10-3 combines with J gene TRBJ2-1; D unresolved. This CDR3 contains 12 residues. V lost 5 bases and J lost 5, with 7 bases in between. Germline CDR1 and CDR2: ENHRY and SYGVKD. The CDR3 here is CAISRIDNEQFF. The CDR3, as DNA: TGTGCCATCAGTCGAATCGACAATGAGCAGTTCTTC.

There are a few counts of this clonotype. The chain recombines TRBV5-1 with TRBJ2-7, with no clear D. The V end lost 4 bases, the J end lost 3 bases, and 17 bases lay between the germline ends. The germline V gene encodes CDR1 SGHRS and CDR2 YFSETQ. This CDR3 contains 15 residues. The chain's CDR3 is CASSPSTASVYEQYF. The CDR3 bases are TGCGCCAGCAGCCCCTCGACGGCTTCGGTCTACGAGCAGTACTTC.

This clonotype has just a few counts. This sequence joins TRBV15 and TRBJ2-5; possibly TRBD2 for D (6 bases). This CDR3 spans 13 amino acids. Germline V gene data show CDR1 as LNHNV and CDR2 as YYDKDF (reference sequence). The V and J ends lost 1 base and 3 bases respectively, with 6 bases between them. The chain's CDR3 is CATSRGLEETQYF. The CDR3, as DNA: TGTGCCACCAGCAGAGGACTAGAAGAGACCCAGTACTTC.

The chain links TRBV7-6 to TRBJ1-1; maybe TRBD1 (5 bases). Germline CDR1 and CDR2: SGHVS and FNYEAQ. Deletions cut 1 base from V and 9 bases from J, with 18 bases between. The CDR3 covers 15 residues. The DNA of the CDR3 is TGTGCCAGCAGCTTAGGCCGGGACCGGTCACTGAAAGCTTTCTTT. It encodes CASSLGRDRSLKAFF.

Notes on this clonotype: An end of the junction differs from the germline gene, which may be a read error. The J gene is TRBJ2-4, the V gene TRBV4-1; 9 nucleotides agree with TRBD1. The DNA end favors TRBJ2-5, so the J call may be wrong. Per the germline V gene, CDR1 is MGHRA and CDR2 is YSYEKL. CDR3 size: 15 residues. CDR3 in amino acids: CASGQVDRGKETQYF. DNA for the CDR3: TGCGCCAGCGGCCAAGTTGACAGGGGGAAGGAGACCCAGTACTTC.